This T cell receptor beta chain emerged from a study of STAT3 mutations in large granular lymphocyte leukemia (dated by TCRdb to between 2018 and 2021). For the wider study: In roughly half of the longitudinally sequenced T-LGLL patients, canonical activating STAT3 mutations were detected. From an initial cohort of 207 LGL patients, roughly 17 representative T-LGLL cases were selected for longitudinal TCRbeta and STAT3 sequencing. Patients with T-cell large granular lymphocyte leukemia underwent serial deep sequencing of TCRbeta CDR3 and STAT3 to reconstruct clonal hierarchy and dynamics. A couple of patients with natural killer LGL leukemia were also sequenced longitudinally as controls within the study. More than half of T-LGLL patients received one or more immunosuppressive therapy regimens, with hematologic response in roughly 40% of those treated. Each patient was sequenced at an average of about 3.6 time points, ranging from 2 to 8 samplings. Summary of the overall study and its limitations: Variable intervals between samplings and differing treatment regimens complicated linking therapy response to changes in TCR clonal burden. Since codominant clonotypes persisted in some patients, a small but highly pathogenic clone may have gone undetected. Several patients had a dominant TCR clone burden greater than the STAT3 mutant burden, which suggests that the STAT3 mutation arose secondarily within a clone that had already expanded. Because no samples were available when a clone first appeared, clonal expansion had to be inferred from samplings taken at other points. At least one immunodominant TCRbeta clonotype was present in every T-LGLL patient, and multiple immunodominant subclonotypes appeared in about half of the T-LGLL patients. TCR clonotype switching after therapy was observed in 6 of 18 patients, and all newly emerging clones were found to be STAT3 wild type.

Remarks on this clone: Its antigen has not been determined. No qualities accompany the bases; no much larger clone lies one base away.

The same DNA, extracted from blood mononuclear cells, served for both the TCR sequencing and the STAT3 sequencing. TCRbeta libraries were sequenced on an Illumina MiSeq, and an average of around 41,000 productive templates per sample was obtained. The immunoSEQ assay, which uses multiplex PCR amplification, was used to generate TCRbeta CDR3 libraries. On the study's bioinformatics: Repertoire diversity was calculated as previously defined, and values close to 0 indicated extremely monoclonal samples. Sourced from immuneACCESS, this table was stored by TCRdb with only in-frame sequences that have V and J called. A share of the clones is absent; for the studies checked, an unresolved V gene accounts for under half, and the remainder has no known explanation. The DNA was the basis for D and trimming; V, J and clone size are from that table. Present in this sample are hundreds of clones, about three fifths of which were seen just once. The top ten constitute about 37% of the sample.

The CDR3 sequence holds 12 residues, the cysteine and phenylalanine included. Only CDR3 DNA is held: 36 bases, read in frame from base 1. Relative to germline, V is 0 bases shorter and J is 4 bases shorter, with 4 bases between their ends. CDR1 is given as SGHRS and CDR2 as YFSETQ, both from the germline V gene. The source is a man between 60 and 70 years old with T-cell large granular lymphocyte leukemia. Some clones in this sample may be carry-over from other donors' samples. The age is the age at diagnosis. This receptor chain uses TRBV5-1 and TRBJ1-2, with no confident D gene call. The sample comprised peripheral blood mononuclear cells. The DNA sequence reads TGCGCCAGCAGCTTGGACAGCTATGGCTACACCTTC. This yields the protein CASSLDSYGYTF.